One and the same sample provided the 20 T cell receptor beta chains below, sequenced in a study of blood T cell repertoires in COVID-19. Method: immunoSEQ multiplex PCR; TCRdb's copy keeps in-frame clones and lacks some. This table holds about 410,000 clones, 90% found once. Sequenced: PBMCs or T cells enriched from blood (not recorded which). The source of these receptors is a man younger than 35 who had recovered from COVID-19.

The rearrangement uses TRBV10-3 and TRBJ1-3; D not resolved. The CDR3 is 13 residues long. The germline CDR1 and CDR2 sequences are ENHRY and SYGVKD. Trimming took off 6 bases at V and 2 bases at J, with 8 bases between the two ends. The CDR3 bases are TGTGCCATCAGCCCCGGGGCTGGAAACACCATATATTTT. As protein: CAISPGAGNTIYF.

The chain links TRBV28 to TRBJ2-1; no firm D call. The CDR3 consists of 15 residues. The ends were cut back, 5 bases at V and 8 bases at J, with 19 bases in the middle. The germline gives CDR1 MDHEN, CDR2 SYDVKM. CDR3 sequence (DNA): TGTGCCAGCAGTGGCACGGCGGAGAGGTTCGATGAGCAGTTCTTC. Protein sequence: CASSGTAERFDEQFF. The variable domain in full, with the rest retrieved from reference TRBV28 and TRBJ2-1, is DVKVTQSSRYLVKRTGEKVFLECVQDMDHENMFWYRQDPGLGLRLIYFSYDVKMKEKGDIPEGYSVSREKKERFSLILESASTNQTSMYLCASSGTAERFDEQFFGPGTRLTVL.

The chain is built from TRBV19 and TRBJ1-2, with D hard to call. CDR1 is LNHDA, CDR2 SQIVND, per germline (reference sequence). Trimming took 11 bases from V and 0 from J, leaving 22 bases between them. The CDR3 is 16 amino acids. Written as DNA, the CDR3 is TGTGCCTCTTCCCGGTCCGGGAGGCCCGCTAACTATGGCTACACCTTC. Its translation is CASSRSGRPANYGYTF.

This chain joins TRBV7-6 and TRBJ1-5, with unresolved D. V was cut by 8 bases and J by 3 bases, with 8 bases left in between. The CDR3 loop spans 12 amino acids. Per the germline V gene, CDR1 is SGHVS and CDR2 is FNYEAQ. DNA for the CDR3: TGTGCCAGCTCAGGTTTCAATCAGCCCCAGCATTTT. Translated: CASSGFNQPQHF.

The CDR3 protein is CASSTFNSGSSYNEQFF. The CDR3 nucleotides read TGTGCCAGTAGTACATTCAACAGCGGGAGCTCCTACAATGAGCAGTTCTTC. The chain employs TRBV19 and TRBJ2-1; 8 nucleotides align to TRBD2. Looked up from germline, CDR1 is LNHDA and CDR2 is SQIVND (reference sequence). The CDR3 has 17 amino acids. Trimming at V came to 4 bases and at J to 0 bases, leaving 8 bases not matched to a gene. Combining the CDR3 with reference TRBV19 and TRBJ2-1 gives the whole variable domain DGGITQSPKYLFRKEGQNVTLSCEQNLNHDAMYWYRQDPGQGLRLIYYSQIVNDFQKGDIAEGYSVSREKKESFPLTVTSAQKNPTAFYLCASSTFNSGSSYNEQFFGPGTRLTVL.

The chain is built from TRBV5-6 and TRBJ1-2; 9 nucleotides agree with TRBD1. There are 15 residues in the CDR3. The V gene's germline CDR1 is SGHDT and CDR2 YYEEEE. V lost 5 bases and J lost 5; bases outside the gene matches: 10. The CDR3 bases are TGTGCCAGCAGTACGAGGGACAGGGTGGGGTATGGCTACACCTTC. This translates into CASSTRDRVGYGYTF.

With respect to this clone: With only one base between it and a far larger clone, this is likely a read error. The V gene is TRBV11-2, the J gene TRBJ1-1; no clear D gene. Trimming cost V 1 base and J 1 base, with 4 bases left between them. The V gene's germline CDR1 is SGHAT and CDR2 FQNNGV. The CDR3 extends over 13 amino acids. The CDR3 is CASSLGQNTEAFF. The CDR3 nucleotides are TGTGCCAGCAGCTTAGGACAGAACACTGAAGCTTTCTTT.

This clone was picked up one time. CDR3 sequence: CASSPIGTHSTDTQYF. Written as DNA, the CDR3 is TGTGCCAGCAGCCCAATTGGGACACATAGCACAGATACGCAGTATTTT. V is TRBV28 and J is TRBJ2-3; tentative D call: TRBD1 (6 bases). Trimming took off 6 bases at V and 0 bases at J, with 16 bases between the two ends. Germline V lookup: CDR1 MDHEN, CDR2 SYDVKM. The CDR3 length is 16 residues.

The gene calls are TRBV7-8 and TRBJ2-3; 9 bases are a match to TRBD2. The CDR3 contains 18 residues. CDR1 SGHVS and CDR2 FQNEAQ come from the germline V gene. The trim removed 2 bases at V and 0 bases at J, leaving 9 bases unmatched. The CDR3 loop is CASSLIPSSGVSTDTQYF. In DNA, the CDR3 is TGTGCCAGCAGCTTAATCCCTTCTAGCGGGGTTAGCACAGATACGCAGTATTTT.

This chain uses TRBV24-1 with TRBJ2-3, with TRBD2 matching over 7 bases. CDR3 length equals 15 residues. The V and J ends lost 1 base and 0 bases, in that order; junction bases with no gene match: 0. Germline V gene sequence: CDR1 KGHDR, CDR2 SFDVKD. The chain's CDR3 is CATSDLAGSTDTQYF. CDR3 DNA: TGTGCCACCAGTGATTTAGCGGGAAGCACAGATACGCAGTATTTT.

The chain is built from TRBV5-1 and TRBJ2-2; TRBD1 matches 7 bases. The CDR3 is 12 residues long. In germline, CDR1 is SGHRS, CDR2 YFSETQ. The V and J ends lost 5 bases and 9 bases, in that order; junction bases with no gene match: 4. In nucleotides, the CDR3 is TGCGCCAGCAGAGGGGGCTATAGGGAGCTGTTTTTT. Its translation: CASRGGYRELFF.

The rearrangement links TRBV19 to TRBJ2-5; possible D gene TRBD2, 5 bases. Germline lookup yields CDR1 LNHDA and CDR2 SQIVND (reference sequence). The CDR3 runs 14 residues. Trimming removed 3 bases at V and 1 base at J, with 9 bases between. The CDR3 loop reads CASSMGAVQETQYF. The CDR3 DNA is TGTGCCAGTAGTATGGGAGCGGTCCAAGAGACCCAGTACTTC.

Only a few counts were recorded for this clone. The CDR3 DNA follows: TGCGCCAGCAGCTCAGTCCCGTCTTACAATGAGCAGTTCTTC. Protein sequence: CASSSVPSYNEQFF. The genes are TRBV5-1 and TRBJ2-1; no clear D. Germline V gene sequence: CDR1 SGHRS, CDR2 YFSETQ. The CDR3 has 14 residues. V dropped 3 bases and J dropped 4 bases, with 11 bases sitting between them.

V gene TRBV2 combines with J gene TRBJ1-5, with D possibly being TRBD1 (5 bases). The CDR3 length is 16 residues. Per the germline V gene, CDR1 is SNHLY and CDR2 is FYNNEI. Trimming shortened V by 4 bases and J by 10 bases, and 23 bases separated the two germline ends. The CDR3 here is CASSGDGAVGMGPQHF. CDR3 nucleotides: TGTGCCAGCAGTGGAGATGGGGCAGTAGGGATGGGTCCCCAGCATTTT.

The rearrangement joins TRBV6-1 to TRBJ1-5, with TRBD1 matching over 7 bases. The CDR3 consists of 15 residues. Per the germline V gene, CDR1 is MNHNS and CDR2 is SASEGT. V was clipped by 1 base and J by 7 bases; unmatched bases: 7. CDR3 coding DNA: TGTGCCAGCAGTGAAGGAGGGACAGTGGAACAGCCCCAGCATTTT. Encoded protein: CASSEGGTVEQPQHF.

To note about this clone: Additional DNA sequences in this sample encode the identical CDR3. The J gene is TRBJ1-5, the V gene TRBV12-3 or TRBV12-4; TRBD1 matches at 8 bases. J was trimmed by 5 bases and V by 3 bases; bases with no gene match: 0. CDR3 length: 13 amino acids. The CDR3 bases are TGTGCCAGCAGTTTGGGACAGGATCAGCCCCAGCATTTT. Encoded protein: CASSLGQDQPQHF.

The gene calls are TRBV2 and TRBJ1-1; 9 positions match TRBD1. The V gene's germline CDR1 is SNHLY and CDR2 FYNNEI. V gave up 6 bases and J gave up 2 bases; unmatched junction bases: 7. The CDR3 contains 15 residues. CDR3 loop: CASSEGTGQNTEAFF. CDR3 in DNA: TGTGCCAGCAGCGAGGGGACAGGGCAAAACACTGAAGCTTTCTTT.

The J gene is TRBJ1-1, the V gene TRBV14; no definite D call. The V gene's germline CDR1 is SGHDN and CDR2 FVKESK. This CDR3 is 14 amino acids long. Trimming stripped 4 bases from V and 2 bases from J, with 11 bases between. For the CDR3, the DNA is TGTGCCAGCAGCCCGAGATCTGCTAACACTGAAGCTTTCTTT. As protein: CASSPRSANTEAFF.

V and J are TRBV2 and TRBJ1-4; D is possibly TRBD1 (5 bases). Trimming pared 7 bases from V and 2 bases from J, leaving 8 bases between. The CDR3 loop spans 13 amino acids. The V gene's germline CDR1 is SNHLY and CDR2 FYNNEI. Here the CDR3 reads CASTSGTNEKLFF. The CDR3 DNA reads TGTGCCAGCACGTCAGGGACTAATGAAAAACTGTTTTTT.

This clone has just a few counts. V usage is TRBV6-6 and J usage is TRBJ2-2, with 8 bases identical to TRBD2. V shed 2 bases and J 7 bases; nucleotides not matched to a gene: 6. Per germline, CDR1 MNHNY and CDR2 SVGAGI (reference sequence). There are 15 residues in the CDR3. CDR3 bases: TGTGCCAGCAGTTACCGGAGCGGGAGTGTCGGGGAGCTGTTTTTT. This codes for CASSYRSGSVGELFF.